Listed below are T cell receptor beta chains from one sample, sequenced in a study of T cells in Graves' hyperthyroidism and ophthalmopathy. TCRdb ran MiXCR on the multiplex PCR reads and lists one entry per CDR3 protein. The repertoire holds around 720,000 distinct CDR3 sequences, with approximately 40% as singletons. The sequencing input was blood. These receptor sequences come from a woman between 35 and 50 years old with Graves' hyperthyroidism. Each CDR3 is given with its conserved first and last residue. Each record gives: clone size, V gene, D gene, J gene, CDR3 DNA, CDR3 protein. The D gene is left open where the match is weak. Part of the rows lack a size; the others show once, few, many or a class for expanded clones.

many,TRBV10-1,-,TRBJ1-1,TGCGCCAGCAGTGTGGCCCTTTTGGGGTCTGAAGCTTTCTTT,CASSVALLGSEAFF
-,TRBV20-1,-,TRBJ2-7,TGCGGCTTTGACCCGGGAGACGAGCAGTACTTC,CGFDPGDEQYF
many,TRBV6-5,-,TRBJ1-5,TGTGCCAGCAGTTACCGGTCCAATCAGCCCCAGCATTTT,CASSYRSNQPQHF
many,TRBV14,-,TRBJ1-6,TGTGCCAGCAGCCAAACAGGGTTAAGACGCAATTCACCCCTCCACTTT,CASSQTGLRRNSPLHF
-,TRBV30,-,TRBJ1-6,TGTGCCTGGAGTTTGGACCCTGGGAATTCACCCCTCCACTTT,CAWSLDPGNSPLHF
-,TRBV5-1,TRBD1,TRBJ1-1,TGTGCCAGCAGCCGAGTACCGGACAGGGCGACTGAAGCTTTCTTT,CASSRVPDRATEAFF
many,TRBV2,-,TRBJ2-7,TGTGCCAGCAGTTTCAACAGGGTAGAGGCCTACGAGCAGTACTTC,CASSFNRVEAYEQYF
few,TRBV7-2,-,TRBJ1-1,TGTGCCAGCAGCCCCTCCCCGATCATCCAAAACACTGAAGCTTTCTTT,CASSPSPIIQNTEAFF
many,TRBV20-1,-,TRBJ1-1,TGCAGTGCTAGAGAGGGTGGGGGAGCTTTCTTT,CSAREGGGAFF
-,TRBV10-3,-,TRBJ1-2,TGTGCCAGCAGCTACTCTCGGGACTACCCTTATGGCTACACCTTC,CASSYSRDYPYGYTF
many,TRBV7-9,-,TRBJ1-2,TGTGCCAGCAGCCCAAGGCCAGACGGCTACACCTTC,CASSPRPDGYTF
few,TRBV4-3,-,TRBJ1-1,TGCGCCAGCAGCATAAAAACAGGCTTAAGGGACACTGAAGCTTTCTTT,CASSIKTGLRDTEAFF
-,TRBV6-5,-,TRBJ2-5,TGTGCCAGCGGTCCTAGAAGGGACTACCAAGAGACCCAGTACTTC,CASGPRRDYQETQYF
-,TRBV5-6,TRBD2,TRBJ2-7,TGTGCCAGTCCTCGGGGGGATTCCTCCTACGAGCAGTACTTC,CASPRGDSSYEQYF
few,TRBV10-3,-,TRBJ2-7,TGTGCCATCAGTGATAGTCGGCACCCCTACGAGCAGTACTTC,CAISDSRHPYEQYF
-,TRBV25-1,-,TRBJ1-1,TGTGCCAGCACTGTAGCGGGGGTTGAAGCTTTCTTT,CASTVAGVEAFF
-,TRBV7-2,-,TRBJ2-7,TGTGCCAGCAGCTTGGGACCTATCCCTAACTCCTACGAGCAGTACTTC,CASSLGPIPNSYEQYF
-,TRBV11-2,-,TRBJ1-2,TGTGCCAGCAGCTCTGTGGGGGTCCGGAATGATGGCTACACCTTC,CASSSVGVRNDGYTF
-,TRBV7-2,TRBD1,TRBJ1-6,TGTGCCAGCAGCGAAAGACAGGGTCCGATCCCCCTCCACTTT,CASSERQGPIPLHF
many,TRBV2,-,TRBJ1-3,TGTGCCAGCAGCCTCGAAGGGGCTGGCTCTGGGAACACCATATATTTT,CASSLEGAGSGNTIYF
few,TRBV28,TRBD1,TRBJ1-4,TGTGCCAGCACCCCGGGACAGGGTATTGAAAAACTGTTTTTT,CASTPGQGIEKLFF
few,TRBV7-2,-,TRBJ2-7,TGCGCCAGCAGCCGCCGCTCTATGCTTCAAGGGGAAGGGGCCTACGAGCAGTACTTC,CASSRRSMLQGEGAYEQYF